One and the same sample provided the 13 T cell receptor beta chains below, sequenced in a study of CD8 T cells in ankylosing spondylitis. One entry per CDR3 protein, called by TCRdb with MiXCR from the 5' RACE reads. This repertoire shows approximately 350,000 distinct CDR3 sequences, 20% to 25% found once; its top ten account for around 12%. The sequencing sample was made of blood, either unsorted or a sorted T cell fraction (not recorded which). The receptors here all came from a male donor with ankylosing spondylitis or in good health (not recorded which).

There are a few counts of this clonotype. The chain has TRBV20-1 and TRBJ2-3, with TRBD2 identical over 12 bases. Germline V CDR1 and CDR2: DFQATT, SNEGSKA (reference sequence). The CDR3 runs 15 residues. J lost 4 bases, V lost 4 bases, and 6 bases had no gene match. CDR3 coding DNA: TGCAGTGCTACTACTAGCGGGGGGAGATCAGATACGCAGTATTTT. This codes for CSATTSGGRSDTQYF.

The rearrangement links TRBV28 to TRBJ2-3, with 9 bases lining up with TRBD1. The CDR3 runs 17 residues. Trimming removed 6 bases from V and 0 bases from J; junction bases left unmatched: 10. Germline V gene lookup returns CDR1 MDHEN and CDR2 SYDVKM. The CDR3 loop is CASSSGQGTASTDTQYF. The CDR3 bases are TGTGCCAGCAGCTCCGGACAGGGGACGGCTAGCACAGATACGCAGTATTTT.

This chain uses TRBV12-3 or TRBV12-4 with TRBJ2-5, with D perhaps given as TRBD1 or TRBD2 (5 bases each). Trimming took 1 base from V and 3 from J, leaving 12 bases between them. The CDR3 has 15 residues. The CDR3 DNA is TGTGCCAGCAGTTTAGAGGCGAGGGGAGAAGAGACCCAGTACTTC. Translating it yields CASSLEARGEETQYF.

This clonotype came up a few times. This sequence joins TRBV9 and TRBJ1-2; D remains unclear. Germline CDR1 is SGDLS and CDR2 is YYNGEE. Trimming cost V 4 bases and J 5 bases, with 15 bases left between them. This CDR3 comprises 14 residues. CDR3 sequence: CASSPEPGDYGYTF. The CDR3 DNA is TGTGCCAGCAGCCCCGAGCCTGGGGATTATGGCTACACCTTC.

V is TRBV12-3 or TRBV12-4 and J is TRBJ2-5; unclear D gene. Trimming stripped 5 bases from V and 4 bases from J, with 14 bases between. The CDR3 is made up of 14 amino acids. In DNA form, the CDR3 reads TGTGCCAGCAGTACTCACGGTCCAATAGAGACCCAGTACTTC. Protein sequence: CASSTHGPIETQYF.

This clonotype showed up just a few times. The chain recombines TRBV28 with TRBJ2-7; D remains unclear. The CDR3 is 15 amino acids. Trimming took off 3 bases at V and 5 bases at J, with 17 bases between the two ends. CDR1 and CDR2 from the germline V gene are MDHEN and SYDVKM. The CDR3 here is CASSLDLTVPNEQYF. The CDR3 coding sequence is TGTGCCAGCAGTTTGGACCTCACAGTACCCAACGAGCAGTACTTC.

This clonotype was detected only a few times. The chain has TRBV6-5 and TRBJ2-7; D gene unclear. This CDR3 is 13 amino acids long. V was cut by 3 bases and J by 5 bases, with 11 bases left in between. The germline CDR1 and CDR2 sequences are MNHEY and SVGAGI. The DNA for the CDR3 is TGTGCCAGCAGTTATTCCCAGCAAGACGAGCAGTACTTC. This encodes CASSYSQQDEQYF.

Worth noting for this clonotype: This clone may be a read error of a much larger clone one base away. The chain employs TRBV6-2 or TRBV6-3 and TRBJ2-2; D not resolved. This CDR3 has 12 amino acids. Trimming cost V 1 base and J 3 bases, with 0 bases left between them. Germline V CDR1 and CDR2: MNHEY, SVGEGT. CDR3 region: CASSYYTGELFF. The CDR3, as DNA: TGTGCCAGCAGTTACTACACCGGGGAGCTGTTTTTT.

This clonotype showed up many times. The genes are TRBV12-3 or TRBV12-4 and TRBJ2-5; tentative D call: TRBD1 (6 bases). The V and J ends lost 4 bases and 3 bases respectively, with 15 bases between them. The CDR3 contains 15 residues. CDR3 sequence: CASSSPTGQEETQYF. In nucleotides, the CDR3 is TGTGCCAGCAGTTCCCCGACAGGCCAGGAAGAGACCCAGTACTTC.

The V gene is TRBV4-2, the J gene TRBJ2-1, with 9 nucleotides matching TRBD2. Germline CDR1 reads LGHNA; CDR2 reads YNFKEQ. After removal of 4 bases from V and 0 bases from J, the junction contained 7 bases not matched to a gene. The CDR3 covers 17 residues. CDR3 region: CASSPRASGTSYNEQFF. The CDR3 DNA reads TGTGCCAGCAGCCCGCGGGCTAGCGGGACCTCCTACAATGAGCAGTTCTTC.

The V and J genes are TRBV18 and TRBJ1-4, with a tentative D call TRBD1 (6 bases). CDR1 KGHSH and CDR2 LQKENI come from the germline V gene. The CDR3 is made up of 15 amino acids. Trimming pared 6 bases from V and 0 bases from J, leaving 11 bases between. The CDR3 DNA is TGTGCCAGCTCCCCCGGACAGTCAACTAATGAAAAACTGTTTTTT. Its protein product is CASSPGQSTNEKLFF.

CDR3: CASSLGGASFSYEQYF. CDR3 bases: TGTGCCAGCAGCCTAGGGGGCGCGAGCTTTTCCTACGAGCAGTACTTC. The chain uses TRBV3-1 and TRBJ2-7; 7 bases are a match to TRBD1. V shed 4 bases and J 1 base; nucleotides not matched to a gene: 10. The CDR3 runs to 16 residues. The V gene's germline CDR1 is LGHDT and CDR2 YNNKEL (reference sequence).

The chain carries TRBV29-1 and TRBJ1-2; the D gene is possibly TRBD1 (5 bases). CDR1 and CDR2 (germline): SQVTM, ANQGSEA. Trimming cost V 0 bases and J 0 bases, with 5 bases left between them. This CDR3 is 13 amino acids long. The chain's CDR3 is CSVEEDTNYGYTF. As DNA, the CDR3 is TGCAGCGTTGAAGAGGACACTAACTATGGCTACACCTTC. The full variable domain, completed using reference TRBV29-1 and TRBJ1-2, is SAVISQKPSRDICQRGTSLTIQCQVDSQVTMMFWYRQQPGQSLTLIATANQGSEATYESGFVIDKFPISRPNLTFSTLTVSNMSPEDSSIYLCSVEEDTNYGYTFGSGTRLTVV.